This TCR beta chain was identified during a study of T cell repertoires in cytomegalovirus infection. On the study more broadly: Public TCR beta signatures marked donors with CMV infection and the matching HLA.

TCRdb reprocessed the reads with MiXCR, giving one entry per CDR3 protein. The repertoire holds 400,000 to 550,000 distinct CDR3 sequences, over 9% seen once, with roughly a tenth in the top ten. General study findings and limits: Cumulative public TCR beta family frequency identified carriers of CMV plus the relevant HLA. CMV-specific TCR beta clonotypes restricted by HLA-C dominated the ex vivo response.

In the case of this clonotype: As yet, its antigen is unknown. A much larger clone is a single base away; this may be a read error.

The length of the CDR3 is 17 residues. Germline CDR1 and CDR2: MDHEN and SYDVKM. After removal of 4 bases from V and 3 bases from J, the junction contained 13 bases not matched to a gene. Input material: PBMCs. The source is a human donor in good health (CMV status not recorded). Some clones in this sample may be carry-over from other donors' samples. The chain joins TRBV28 to TRBJ2-3; TRBD2 matches 7 bases. Written as DNA, the CDR3 is TGTGCCAGCAGTTCTATAGGCCCTTGCGGGAGTACAGATACGCAGTATTTT. Encoded protein: CASSSIGPCGSTDTQYF.